The clone carrying this T cell receptor (beta chain) was seen repeatedly, ten times or more. Its antigen is unknown. The source of the sample is a study of CD8 T cells in ankylosing spondylitis. Study conclusions and caveats: The authors reported significant enrichment of disease-linked clones in matched ankylosing spondylitis synovial fluid.

Deletions cut 1 base from V and 5 bases from J, with 7 bases between. Per the germline V gene, CDR1 is SGHRS and CDR2 is YFSETQ. CDR3 length equals 13 residues. Construction of TCR beta libraries was performed using quantitative 5'-RACE with molecular barcodes. TCRdb called the 5' RACE reads again in MiXCR, with one record for every CDR3 protein. The data hold around 150,000 distinct CDR3 sequences, with around 16% observed a single time. The sample comprised blood, either unsorted or a sorted T cell fraction (not recorded which). The rearrangement joins TRBV5-1 to TRBJ2-1; D call uncertain. The TCR was taken from a male donor with ankylosing spondylitis or in good health (not recorded which). DNA for the CDR3: TGCGCCAGCAGCTTGACTACCCACAATGAGCAGTTCTTC. Translation gives CASSLTTHNEQFF.